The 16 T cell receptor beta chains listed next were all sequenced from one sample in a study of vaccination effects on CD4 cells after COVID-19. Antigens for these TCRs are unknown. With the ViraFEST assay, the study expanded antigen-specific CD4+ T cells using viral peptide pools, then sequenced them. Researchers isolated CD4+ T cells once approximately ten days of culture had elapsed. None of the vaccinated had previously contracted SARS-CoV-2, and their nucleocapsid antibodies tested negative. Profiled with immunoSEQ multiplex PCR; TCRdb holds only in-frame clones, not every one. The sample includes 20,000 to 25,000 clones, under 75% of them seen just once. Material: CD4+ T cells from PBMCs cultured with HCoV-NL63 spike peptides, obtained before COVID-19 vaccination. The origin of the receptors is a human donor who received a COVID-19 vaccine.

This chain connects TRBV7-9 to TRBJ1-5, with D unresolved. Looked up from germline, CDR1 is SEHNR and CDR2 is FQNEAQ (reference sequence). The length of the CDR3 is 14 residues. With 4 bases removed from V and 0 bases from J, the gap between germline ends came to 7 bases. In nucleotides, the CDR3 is TGTGCCAGCAGCTCGACTGTTAGCAATCAGCCCCAGCATTTT. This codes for CASSSTVSNQPQHF. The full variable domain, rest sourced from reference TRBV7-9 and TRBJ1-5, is DTGVSQNPRHKITKRGQNVTFRCDPISEHNRLYWYRQTLGQGPEFLTYFQNEAQLEKSRLLSDRFSAERPKGSFSTLEIQRTEQGDSAMYLCASSSTVSNQPQHFGDGTRLSIL.

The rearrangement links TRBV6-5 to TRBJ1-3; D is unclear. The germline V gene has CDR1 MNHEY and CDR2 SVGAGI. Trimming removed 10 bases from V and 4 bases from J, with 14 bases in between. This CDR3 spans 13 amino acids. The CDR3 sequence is CATVQALGNTIYF. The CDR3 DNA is TGTGCCACAGTGCAGGCGCTGGGAAACACCATATATTTT.

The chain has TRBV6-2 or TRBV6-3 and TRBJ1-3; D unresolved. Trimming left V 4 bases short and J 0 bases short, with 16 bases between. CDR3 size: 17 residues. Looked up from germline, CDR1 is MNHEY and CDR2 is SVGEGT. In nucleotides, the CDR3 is TGTGCCAGCAGTTCCCAGAGGGCCCGAGACTCTGGAAACACCATATATTTT. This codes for CASSSQRARDSGNTIYF.

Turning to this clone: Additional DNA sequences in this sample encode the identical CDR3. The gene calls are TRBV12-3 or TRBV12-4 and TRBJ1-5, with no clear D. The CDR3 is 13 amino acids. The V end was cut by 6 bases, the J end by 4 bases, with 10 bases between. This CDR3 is CASRRTGNQPQHF. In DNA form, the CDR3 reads TGTGCCAGCAGGAGGACCGGGAATCAGCCCCAGCATTTT.

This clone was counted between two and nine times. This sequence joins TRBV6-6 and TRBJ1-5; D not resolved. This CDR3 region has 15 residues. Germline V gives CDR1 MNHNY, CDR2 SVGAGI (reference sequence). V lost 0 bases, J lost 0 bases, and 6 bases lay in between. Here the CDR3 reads CASSYSPVSNQPQHF. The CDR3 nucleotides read TGTGCCAGCAGTTACTCGCCGGTTAGCAATCAGCCCCAGCATTTT.

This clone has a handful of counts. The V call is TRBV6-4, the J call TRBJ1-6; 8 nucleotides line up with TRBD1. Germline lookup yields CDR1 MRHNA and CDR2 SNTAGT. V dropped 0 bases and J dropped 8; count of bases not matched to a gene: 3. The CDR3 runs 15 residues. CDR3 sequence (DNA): TGTGCCAGCAGTGACTCGACAGGGGTTCATTCACCCCTCCACTTT. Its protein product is CASSDSTGVHSPLHF.

The CDR3 protein is CASSLAGGANQPQHF. The DNA of the CDR3 is TGTGCCAGCAGCTTAGCTGGGGGGGCAAATCAGCCCCAGCATTTT. The chain links TRBV7-8 to TRBJ1-5; tentatively, D is TRBD1 (6 bases). V lost 0 bases and J 4 bases, leaving 10 bases between the germline ends. CDR3 size: 15 residues. Looked up from germline, CDR1 is SGHVS and CDR2 is FQNEAQ.

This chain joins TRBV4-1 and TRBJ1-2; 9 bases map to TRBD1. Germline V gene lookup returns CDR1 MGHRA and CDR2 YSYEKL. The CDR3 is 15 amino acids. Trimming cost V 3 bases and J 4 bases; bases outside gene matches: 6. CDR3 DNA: TGCGCCAGCAGCCAGCCGGGACAGGGCATCTATGGCTACACCTTC. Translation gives CASSQPGQGIYGYTF.

Here the CDR3 DNA reads TGCGCCACCTCGGGACTAGCGGGGGGAGAGACCCAGTACTTC. As protein: CATSGLAGGETQYF. The rearrangement joins TRBV5-1 to TRBJ2-5, with 15 positions matching TRBD2. CDR1 is SGHRS and CDR2 is YFSETQ in the germline V gene. V was pared by 9 bases and J by 4 bases, with 4 bases of the junction left unmatched. The CDR3 extends over 14 amino acids.

The CDR3 DNA reads TGCAGTGGCAGACGGGGTATCGGCACAGATACGCAGTATTTT. Protein: CSGRRGIGTDTQYF. The chain employs TRBV29-1 and TRBJ2-3; maybe TRBD2 (5 bases). CDR3 length equals 14 residues. Germline CDR1 reads SQVTM; CDR2 reads ANQGSEA.

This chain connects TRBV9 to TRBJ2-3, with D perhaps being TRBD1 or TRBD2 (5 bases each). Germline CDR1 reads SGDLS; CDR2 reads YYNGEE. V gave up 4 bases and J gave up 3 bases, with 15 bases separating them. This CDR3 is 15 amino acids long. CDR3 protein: CASSSGRRKTDTQYF. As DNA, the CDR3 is TGTGCCAGCAGCTCGGGACGGAGGAAAACAGATACGCAGTATTTT. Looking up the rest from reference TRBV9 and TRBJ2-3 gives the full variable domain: DSGVTQTPKHLITATGQRVTLRCSPRSGDLSVYWYQQSLDQGLQFLIQYYNGEERAKGNILERFSAQQFPDLHSELNLSSLELGDSALYFCASSSGRRKTDTQYFGPGTRLTVL.

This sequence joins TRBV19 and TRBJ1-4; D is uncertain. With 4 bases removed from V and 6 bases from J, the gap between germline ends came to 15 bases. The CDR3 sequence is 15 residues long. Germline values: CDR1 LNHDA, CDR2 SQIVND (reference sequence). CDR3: CASSKKQRVDEKLFF. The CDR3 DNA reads TGTGCCAGTAGTAAGAAACAGCGGGTGGATGAAAAACTGTTTTTT.

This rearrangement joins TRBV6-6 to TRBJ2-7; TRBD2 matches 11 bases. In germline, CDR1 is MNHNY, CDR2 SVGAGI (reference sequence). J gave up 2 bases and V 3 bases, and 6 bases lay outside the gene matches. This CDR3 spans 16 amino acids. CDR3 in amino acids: CASSYGLAGGTYEQYF. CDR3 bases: TGTGCCAGCAGTTATGGCCTAGCGGGAGGCACCTACGAGCAGTACTTC.

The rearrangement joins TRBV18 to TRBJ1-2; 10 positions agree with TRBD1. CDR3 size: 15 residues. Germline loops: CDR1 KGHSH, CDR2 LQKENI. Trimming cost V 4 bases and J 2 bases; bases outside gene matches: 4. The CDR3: CASSQSTGGNYGYTF. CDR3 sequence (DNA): TGTGCCAGCTCACAATCGACAGGGGGCAACTATGGCTACACCTTC.

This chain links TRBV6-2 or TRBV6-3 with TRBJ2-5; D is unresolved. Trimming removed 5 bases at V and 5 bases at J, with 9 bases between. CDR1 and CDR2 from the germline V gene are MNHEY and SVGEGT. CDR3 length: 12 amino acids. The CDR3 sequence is CASSPGLETQYF. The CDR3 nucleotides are TGTGCCAGCAGTCCCGGATTGGAGACCCAGTACTTC.

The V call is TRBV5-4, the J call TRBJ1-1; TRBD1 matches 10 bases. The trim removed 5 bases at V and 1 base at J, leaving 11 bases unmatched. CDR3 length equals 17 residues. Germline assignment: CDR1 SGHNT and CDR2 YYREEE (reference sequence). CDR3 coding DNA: TGTGCCAGCAGTCAACGGACAGGGGGTTTCCGGAACACTGAAGCTTTCTTT. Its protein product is CASSQRTGGFRNTEAFF.